The clone carrying this T cell receptor beta chain came up many times. Nobody among the patients had been given any treatment before thyroid surgery. TCRdb reassembled clones from the PCR reads with MiXCR. This table holds over 20,000 clones, 26% found once. Germline V gene data show CDR1 as LGHDT and CDR2 as YNNKEL (reference sequence). This CDR3 region has 15 residues. Trimming removed 4 bases at V and 3 bases at J, with 16 bases between. These data are taken from a study of metastatic and nonmetastatic thyroid tumors. The rearrangement links TRBV3-1 to TRBJ2-7; D unresolved. The clonotype was recovered from a male donor with papillary thyroid cancer or a benign thyroid nodule (not recorded which). Some clones in this sample may be carry-over from other donors' samples. Sequenced: blood. This CDR3 reads CASSPGPGRYYEQYF. Here the CDR3 DNA reads TGTGCCAGCAGCCCCGGGCCAGGACGGTACTACGAGCAGTACTTC.